What follows describes a single T cell receptor (beta chain). The source of the sample is a study of shared T cell receptors in the human thymus. The V gene's germline CDR1 is SGHDT and CDR2 YYEEEE. This CDR3 comprises 16 residues. V was pared by 5 bases and J by 0 bases, with 15 bases between. Method: immunoSEQ multiplex PCR; TCRdb's copy keeps in-frame clones and lacks some. Seen here are about 380,000 clones, approximately 95% observed once, and the top ten hold roughly 0.021%. The genes are TRBV5-6 and TRBJ2-1, with a weak D call TRBD2 (7 bases). The sequenced material came from thymocytes. The clonotype was recovered from a human donor. The CDR3 nucleotides read TGTGCCAGCAGAAATAGGGGGGGGAGCTCCTACAATGAGCAGTTCTTC. Protein product: CASRNRGGSSYNEQFF.